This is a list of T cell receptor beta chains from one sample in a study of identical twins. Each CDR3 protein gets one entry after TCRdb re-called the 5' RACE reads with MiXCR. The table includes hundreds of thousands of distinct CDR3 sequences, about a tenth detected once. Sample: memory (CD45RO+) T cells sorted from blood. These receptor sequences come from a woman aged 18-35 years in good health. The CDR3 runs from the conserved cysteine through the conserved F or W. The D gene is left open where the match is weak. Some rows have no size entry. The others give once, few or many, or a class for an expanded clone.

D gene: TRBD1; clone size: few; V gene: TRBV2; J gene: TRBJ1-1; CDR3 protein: CASSQNRGLGEAFF; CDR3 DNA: TGTGCCAGCAGCCAAAACAGGGGATTAGGTGAAGCTTTCTTT
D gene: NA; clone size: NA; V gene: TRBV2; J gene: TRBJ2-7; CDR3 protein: CASSERWYEQYF; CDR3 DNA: TGTGCCAGCAGTGAAAGGTGGTACGAGCAGTACTTC
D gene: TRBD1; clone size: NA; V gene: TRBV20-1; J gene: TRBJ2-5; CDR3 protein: CSALKGQGHSETQYF; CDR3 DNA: TGCAGTGCTCTTAAAGGACAGGGACACTCAGAGACCCAGTACTTC
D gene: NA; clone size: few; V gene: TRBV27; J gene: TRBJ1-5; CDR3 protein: CASSLSGVQPQHF; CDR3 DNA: TGTGCCAGCAGTTTATCAGGGGTGCAGCCCCAGCATTTT
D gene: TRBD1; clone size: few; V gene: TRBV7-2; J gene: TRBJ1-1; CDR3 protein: CASSLGGGAISTEAFF; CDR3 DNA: TGTGCCAGCAGCTTAGGAGGGGGCGCAATTTCCACTGAAGCTTTCTTT
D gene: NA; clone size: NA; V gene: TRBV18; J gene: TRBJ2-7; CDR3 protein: CASSPATQMIEQYF; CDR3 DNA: TGTGCCAGCTCACCAGCTACTCAGATGATCGAGCAGTACTTC
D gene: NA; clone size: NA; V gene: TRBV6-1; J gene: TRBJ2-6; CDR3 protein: CASSTGRPGANVLTF; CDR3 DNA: TGTGCCAGCAGTACAGGGCGCCCTGGGGCCAACGTCCTGACTTTC
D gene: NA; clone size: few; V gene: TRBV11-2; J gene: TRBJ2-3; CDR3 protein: CASSLGAVSGTRRDTQYF; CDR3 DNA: TGTGCCAGCAGCTTAGGGGCGGTGTCAGGGACACGGAGAGATACGCAGTATTTT
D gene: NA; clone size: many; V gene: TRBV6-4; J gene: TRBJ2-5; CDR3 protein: CASSREPQETQYF; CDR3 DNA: TGTGCCAGCAGTCGGGAGCCTCAAGAGACCCAGTACTTC
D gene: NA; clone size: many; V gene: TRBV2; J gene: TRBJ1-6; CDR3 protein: CASSGPRTPLHF; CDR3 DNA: TGTGCCAGCAGTGGCCCCCGGACACCCCTCCACTTT
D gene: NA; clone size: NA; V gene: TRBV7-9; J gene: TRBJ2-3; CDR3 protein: CASSSLITDTQYF; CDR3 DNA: TGTGCCAGCAGCTCACTGATCACAGATACGCAGTATTTT
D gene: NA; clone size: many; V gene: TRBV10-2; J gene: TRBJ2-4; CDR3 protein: CATDPGVSKNIQYF; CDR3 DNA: TGCGCCACGGATCCAGGGGTTTCCAAAAACATTCAGTACTTC
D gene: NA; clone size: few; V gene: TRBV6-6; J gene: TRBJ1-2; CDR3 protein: CASSPGGVGYTF; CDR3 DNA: TGTGCCAGCAGCCCCGGGGGGGTCGGCTACACCTTC
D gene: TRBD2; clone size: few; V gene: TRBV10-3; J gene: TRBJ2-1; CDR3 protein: CAIAGGSNEQFF; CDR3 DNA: TGTGCCATCGCGGGAGGGAGTAATGAGCAGTTCTTC
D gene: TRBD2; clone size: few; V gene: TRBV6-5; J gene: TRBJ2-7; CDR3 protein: CASSWTSGSFYEQYF; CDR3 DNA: TGTGCCAGCAGTTGGACTAGCGGGAGTTTCTACGAGCAGTACTTC
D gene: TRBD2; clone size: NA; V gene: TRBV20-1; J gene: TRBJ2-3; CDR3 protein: CSAGGLAGAIASTDTQYF; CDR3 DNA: TGCAGTGCGGGGGGACTAGCGGGGGCAATCGCTAGCACAGATACGCAGTATTTT
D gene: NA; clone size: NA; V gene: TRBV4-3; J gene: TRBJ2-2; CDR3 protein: CASSQFRGRTTGELFF; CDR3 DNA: TGCGCCAGCAGCCAATTCCGTGGCAGGACCACCGGGGAGCTGTTTTTT
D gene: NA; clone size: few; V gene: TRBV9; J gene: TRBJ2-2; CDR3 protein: CASSVDRATGELFF; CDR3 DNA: TGTGCCAGCAGCGTAGACAGGGCCACCGGGGAGCTGTTTTTT
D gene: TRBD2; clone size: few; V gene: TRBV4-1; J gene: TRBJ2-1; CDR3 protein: CASSQAKGLAGGPLNEQFF; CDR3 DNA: TGCGCCAGCAGCCAAGCTAAGGGACTAGCGGGGGGCCCCTTAAATGAGCAGTTCTTC
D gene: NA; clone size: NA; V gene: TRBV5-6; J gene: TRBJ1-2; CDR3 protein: CASSLERARYGYTF; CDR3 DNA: TGTGCCAGCAGCTTGGAACGGGCCAGGTATGGCTACACCTTC
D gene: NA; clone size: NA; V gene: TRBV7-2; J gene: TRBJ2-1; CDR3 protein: CASSVTWGGDEQFF; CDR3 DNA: TGTGCCAGCAGCGTTACTTGGGGTGGCGATGAGCAGTTCTTC
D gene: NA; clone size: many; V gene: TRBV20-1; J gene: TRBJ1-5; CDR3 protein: CSARDWAGADQPQHF; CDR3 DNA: TGCAGTGCTAGAGATTGGGCAGGGGCAGATCAGCCCCAGCATTTT
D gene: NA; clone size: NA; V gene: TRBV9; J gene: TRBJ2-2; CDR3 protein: CASSLSGLSNTGELFF; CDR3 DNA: TGTGCCAGCAGCCTATCAGGGCTATCGAACACCGGGGAGCTGTTTTTT
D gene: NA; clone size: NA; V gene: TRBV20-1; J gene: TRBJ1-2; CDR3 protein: CSARDLRGAYGYTF; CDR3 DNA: TGCAGTGCTAGAGACCTCCGGGGGGCATATGGCTACACCTTC
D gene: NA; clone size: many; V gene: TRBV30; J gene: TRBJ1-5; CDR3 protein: CAWSVGSNQPQHF; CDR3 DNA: TGTGCCTGGAGTGTGGGTAGCAATCAGCCCCAGCATTTT
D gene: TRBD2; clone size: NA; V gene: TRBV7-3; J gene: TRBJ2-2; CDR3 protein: CASSSIVGDTSGRAVTGELFF; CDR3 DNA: TGTGCCAGCAGCTCAATAGTGGGTGATACTAGCGGGAGGGCCGTTACCGGGGAGCTGTTTTTT
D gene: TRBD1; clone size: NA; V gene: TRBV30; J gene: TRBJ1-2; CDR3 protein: CAWNRQGVGGYTF; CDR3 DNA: TGTGCCTGGAATAGGCAGGGGGTAGGTGGCTACACCTTC
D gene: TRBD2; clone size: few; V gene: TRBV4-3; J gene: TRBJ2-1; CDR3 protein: CASSRVTSGRSEQFF; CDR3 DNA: TGCGCCAGCAGCCGAGTTACTAGCGGGAGAAGTGAGCAGTTCTTC
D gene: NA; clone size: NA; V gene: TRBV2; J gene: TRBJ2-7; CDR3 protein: CASMVWQSYEQYF; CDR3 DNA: TGTGCCAGCATGGTCTGGCAGTCCTACGAGCAGTACTTC
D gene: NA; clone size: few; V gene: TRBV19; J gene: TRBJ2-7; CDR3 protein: CASSPGRETYEQYF; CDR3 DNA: TGTGCCAGTAGTCCCGGACGGGAGACCTACGAGCAGTACTTC
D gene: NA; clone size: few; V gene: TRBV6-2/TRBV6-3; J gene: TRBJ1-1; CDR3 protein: CATRENTEAFF; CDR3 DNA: TGTGCCACCAGGGAGAACACTGAAGCTTTCTTT
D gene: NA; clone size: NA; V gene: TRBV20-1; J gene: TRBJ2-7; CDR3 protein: CSARDLNGNDYEQYF; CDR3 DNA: TGCAGTGCTAGAGATTTAAACGGGAATGATTACGAGCAGTACTTC
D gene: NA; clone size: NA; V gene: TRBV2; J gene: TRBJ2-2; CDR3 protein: CASSFYGELFF; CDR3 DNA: TGTGCCAGCAGCTTCTACGGGGAGCTGTTTTTT
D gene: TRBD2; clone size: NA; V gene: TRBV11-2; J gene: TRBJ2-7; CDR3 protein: CASSLVSGLAGGPGYEQYF; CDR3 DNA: TGTGCCAGCAGCTTAGTGTCTGGCTTAGCGGGAGGGCCTGGCTACGAGCAGTACTTC
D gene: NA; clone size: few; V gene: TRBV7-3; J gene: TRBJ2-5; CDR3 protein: CASSLTRTEETQYF; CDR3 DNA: TGTGCCAGCAGCTTAACTCGGACAGAAGAGACCCAGTACTTC
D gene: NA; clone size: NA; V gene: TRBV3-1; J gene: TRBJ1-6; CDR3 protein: CASSQYDRNNSPLHF; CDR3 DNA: TGTGCCAGCAGCCAATACGACAGGAACAATTCACCCCTCCACTTT
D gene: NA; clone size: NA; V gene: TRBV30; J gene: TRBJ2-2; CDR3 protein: CAWSMGQGLTGELFF; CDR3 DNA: TGTGCCTGGAGTATGGGTCAGGGACTTACCGGGGAGCTGTTTTTT
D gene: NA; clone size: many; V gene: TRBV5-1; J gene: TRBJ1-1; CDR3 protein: CASRADMNTEAFF; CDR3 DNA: TGCGCCAGCAGGGCCGACATGAACACTGAAGCTTTCTTT
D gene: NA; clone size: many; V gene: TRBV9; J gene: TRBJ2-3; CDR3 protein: CASSVVGFTDTQYF; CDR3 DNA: TGTGCCAGCAGCGTAGTGGGCTTTACAGATACGCAGTATTTT
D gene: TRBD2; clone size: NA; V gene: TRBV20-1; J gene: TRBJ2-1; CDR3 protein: CCARDLGTSGGNEQFF; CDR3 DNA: TGCTGTGCTAGAGACCTGGGGACTAGCGGTGGAAATGAGCAGTTCTTC
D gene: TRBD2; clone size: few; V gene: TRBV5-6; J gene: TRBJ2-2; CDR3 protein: CASSLTSGGPGELFF; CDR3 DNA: TGTGCCAGCAGCCTTACTAGCGGGGGCCCCGGGGAGCTGTTTTTT